The clone carrying this T cell receptor beta chain was seen only once. TCRdb's table, derived via immunoSEQ multiplex PCR, lists solely in-frame clones and lacks some. Of approximately 190,000 clones in the sample, about four fifths were seen once. Germline CDR1 ENHRY, CDR2 SYGVKD. This CDR3 comprises 13 residues. The V end was cut by 8 bases, the J end by 3 bases, with 11 bases between. The sample originates from a study of cytotoxic CD8 clonotypes in ibrutinib-treated CLL. Study-level information: Responses: some 24 partial, 2 complete; after median roughly 63 months, around 15 stayed remitted, around twelve progressed.

TCR beta libraries used 1.5 to 2 micrograms of DNA from cryopreserved PBMCs. The specimen comprised PBMCs, sampled after 12 months of ibrutinib treatment. This sequence was found in a human donor with chronic lymphocytic leukemia. The genes are TRBV10-3 and TRBJ1-5, with D possibly being TRBD1 (6 bases). In nucleotides, the CDR3 is TGTGCCATCGGAGGGGGTCCCAATCAGCCCCAGCATTTT. Residues: CAIGGGPNQPQHF.